Following are 17 T cell receptor beta chains from one sample sequenced in a study of T cells in Graves' hyperthyroidism and ophthalmopathy. Amplification yielded TCR beta CDR3 regions, with RNA transcripts as the source. The study used the HTBI primer set for a first-round RT-PCR of the TCR CDR3. TCRdb re-called the multiplex PCR reads through MiXCR, storing one row per CDR3 protein. Here the sample spans 360,000 or so distinct CDR3 sequences, 15% to 20% being singletons. The sample taken for sequencing was blood. These receptors all stem from a woman aged 40 to 55 with Graves' ophthalmopathy.

The sample holds many counts of this clonotype. Germline and junction disagree at one end, which may indicate a read error. This chain uses TRBV19 with TRBJ1-1; a weak D match, TRBD1 (5 bases). The CDR3 extends over 13 amino acids. Looked up from germline, CDR1 is LNHDA and CDR2 is SQIVND (reference sequence). The CDR3 coding sequence is TGTGCCAGTAGTACAGGGTATGGCACTGAAGCTTCCTTT. Its translation is CASSTGYGTEASF.

This clonotype was counted ten times or more. The gene calls are TRBV5-1 and TRBJ2-5; 7 bases align to TRBD2. The CDR3 runs to 13 residues. V lost 6 bases to trimming and J lost 5 bases; unmatched junction nucleotides: 7. Germline V gene data show CDR1 as SGHRS and CDR2 as YFSETQ. CDR3 nucleotide sequence: TGCGCCAGCATGGCGGGAGTTGACGAGACCCAGTACTTC. Protein product: CASMAGVDETQYF.

This clonotype showed up many times. The CDR3 region is CSATPGQGANYGYTF. Here the CDR3 DNA reads TGCAGTGCTACGCCGGGACAGGGGGCTAACTATGGCTACACCTTC. This chain uses TRBV20-1 with TRBJ1-2, with TRBD1 matching 11 bases. In germline, CDR1 is DFQATT, CDR2 SNEGSKA (reference sequence). V lost 4 bases and J lost 0; bases outside the gene matches: 4. The CDR3 covers 15 residues.

This clonotype was picked up many times. CDR3 bases: TGTGCCAGCAGGGTAGACAGGTTGAGCTCCTACAATGAGCAGTTCTTC. Amino acid sequence: CASRVDRLSSYNEQFF. This chain uses TRBV28 with TRBJ2-1, with D possibly matching TRBD1 (6 bases). With 6 bases removed from V and 0 bases from J, the gap between germline ends came to 15 bases. Germline CDR1 and CDR2: MDHEN and SYDVKM. The CDR3 extends over 16 amino acids.

In this sample, this clonotype turned up many times. The V and J genes are TRBV15 and TRBJ1-1; 8 nucleotides match TRBD1. The trim removed 0 bases at V and 10 bases at J, leaving 7 bases unmatched. The CDR3 sequence is 14 residues long. Per the germline V gene, CDR1 is LNHNV and CDR2 is YYDKDF (reference sequence). The CDR3: CATSRDRQGIRAFF. Here the CDR3 DNA reads TGTGCCACCAGCAGAGATCGACAGGGGATCCGAGCTTTCTTT.

This clonotype occurred many times. The rearrangement uses TRBV5-1 and TRBJ1-1; perhaps TRBD1 as D (6 bases). Per the germline V gene, CDR1 is SGHRS and CDR2 is YFSETQ. Deletions cut 1 base from V and 8 bases from J, with 18 bases between. The CDR3 loop spans 15 amino acids. This CDR3 reads CASSLSQQGSSEAFF. The CDR3 DNA is TGCGCCAGCAGCTTGTCGCAACAGGGATCCTCAGAAGCTTTCTTT.

This clonotype occurred many times. The chain has TRBV7-8 and TRBJ2-7; 11 bases line up with TRBD2. The CDR3 has 18 amino acids. The ends lost 1 base at V and 4 bases at J; junction bases unmatched: 12. From germline, CDR1 is SGHVS and CDR2 FQNEAQ. The CDR3 loop is CASSLGPLAGAASYEQYF. CDR3 bases: TGTGCCAGCAGCTTAGGGCCACTAGCGGGAGCTGCCTCGTACGAGCAGTACTTC.

This clonotype was seen many times. J is TRBJ1-3 and V is TRBV3-1; D gene unclear. V shed 3 bases and J shed 1 base, with 7 bases lying between them. The CDR3 is 14 residues long. Germline CDR1 is LGHDT and CDR2 is YNNKEL (reference sequence). CDR3 in amino acids: CASSQRGSGNTIYF. The CDR3, as DNA: TGTGCCAGCAGCCAGCGGGGATCTGGAAACACCATATATTTT.

This clonotype was picked up many times. V is TRBV3-1 and J is TRBJ2-7; 11 bases line up with TRBD2. Looked up from germline, CDR1 is LGHDT and CDR2 is YNNKEL (reference sequence). The J segment lost 7 bases and the V segment lost 3 bases, leaving 14 bases of the junction unmatched. The CDR3 runs 17 residues. In DNA form, the CDR3 reads TGTGCCAGCAGCCAGAACTCACCGGGACTAGCGGCGGTGGAGCAGTACTTC. It encodes CASSQNSPGLAAVEQYF.

This clonotype was counted many times. The chain uses TRBV11-2 and TRBJ2-7; 7 bases match TRBD2. Germline V CDR1 and CDR2: SGHAT, FQNNGV. J lost 7 bases, V lost 5 bases, and 8 bases had no gene match. The length of the CDR3 is 13 residues. The CDR3 here is CASSPRLAGEQYF. DNA of the CDR3: TGTGCCAGCAGCCCCCGACTAGCAGGGGAGCAGTACTTC.

This chain uses TRBV6-5 with TRBJ1-1, with 10 bases that match TRBD1. J gave up 5 bases and V 2 bases, and 8 bases lay outside the gene matches. The CDR3 is 16 residues long. Germline V CDR1 and CDR2: MNHEY, SVGAGI. In DNA form, the CDR3 reads TGTGCCAGCAGTTACGAGAGGACAGGGGGAGGTACTGAAGCTTTCTTT. Amino acids: CASSYERTGGGTEAFF.

In its sample, this clonotype was seen many times. A read error is possible here, since a much larger clone lies one base away. The rearrangement uses TRBV4-1 and TRBJ1-5, with D unclear. Trimming took 1 base from V and 4 from J, leaving 14 bases between them. CDR3 length: 16 residues. Germline values: CDR1 MGHRA, CDR2 YSYEKL. Here the CDR3 DNA reads TGCGCCAGCAGCCAAGTGGGCGGACGGAGTAATCAGCCCCAGCATTTT. As protein: CASSQVGGRSNQPQHF.

This clonotype was seen repeatedly, ten times or more. The chain couples TRBV28 to TRBJ1-5, with no clear D. The CDR3 has 13 residues. CDR1 is MDHEN, CDR2 SYDVKM, per germline. Trimming shortened V by 8 bases and J by 2 bases, and 10 bases separated the two germline ends. The CDR3 reads CASELDGNQPQHF. Written as DNA, the CDR3 is TGTGCCAGCGAGTTGGACGGCAATCAGCCCCAGCATTTT. The entire variable domain, with the rest obtained from reference TRBV28 and TRBJ1-5, is as follows: DVKVTQSSRYLVKRTGEKVFLECVQDMDHENMFWYRQDPGLGLRLIYFSYDVKMKEKGDIPEGYSVSREKKERFSLILESASTNQTSMYLCASELDGNQPQHFGDGTRLSIL.

This clonotype was recorded many times. V and J are TRBV29-1 and TRBJ2-2, with D unclear. This CDR3 has 14 residues. The ends were cut back, 4 bases at V and 0 bases at J, with 9 bases in the middle. Germline CDR1 is SQVTM and CDR2 is ANQGSEA. CDR3 in DNA: TGCAGCGTTGTTAGTGGGACGAACACCGGGGAGCTGTTTTTT. Amino acid sequence: CSVVSGTNTGELFF.

This clonotype was observed many times. The chain carries TRBV28 and TRBJ1-1; no definite D call. There are 12 residues in the CDR3. V lost 6 bases and J 5 bases, leaving 10 bases between the germline ends. The V gene's germline CDR1 is MDHEN and CDR2 SYDVKM. The CDR3 coding sequence is TGTGCCAGCAGGATGGGTTTGACTGAAGCTTTCTTT. This codes for CASRMGLTEAFF.

This clonotype was seen a few times. The chain couples TRBV19 to TRBJ2-5; a weak D match, TRBD2 (5 bases). The CDR3 totals 17 residues. V was shortened by 5 bases and J by 5 bases, with 24 bases between the two germline ends. CDR1 and CDR2 from the germline V gene are LNHDA and SQIVND (reference sequence). The CDR3 loop reads CASSPRRAVSSGETQYF. The CDR3 bases are TGTGCCAGTAGTCCCCGGCGGGCAGTGTCATCGGGGGAGACCCAGTACTTC.

This chain connects TRBV10-1 to TRBJ2-1; either TRBD1 or TRBD2 may supply D (5 bases each). V lost 7 bases to trimming and J lost 7 bases, with 23 bases between them. The CDR3 has 16 amino acids. Germline V lookup: CDR1 WNHNN, CDR2 SYGVQD (reference sequence). The CDR3 sequence is CASKKKSGTGKNEQFF. As DNA, the CDR3 is TGCGCCAGCAAAAAAAAGTCCGGGACGGGAAAAAATGAGCAGTTCTTC.